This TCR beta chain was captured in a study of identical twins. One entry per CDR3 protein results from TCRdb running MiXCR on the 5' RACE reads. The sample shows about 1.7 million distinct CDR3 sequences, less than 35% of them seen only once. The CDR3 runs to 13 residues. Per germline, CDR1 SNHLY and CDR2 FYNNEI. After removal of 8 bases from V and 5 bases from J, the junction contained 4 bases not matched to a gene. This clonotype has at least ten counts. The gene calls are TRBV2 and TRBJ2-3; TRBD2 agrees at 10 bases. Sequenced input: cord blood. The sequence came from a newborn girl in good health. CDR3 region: CASPGTSVDTQYF. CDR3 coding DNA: TGTGCCAGCCCCGGGACTAGCGTAGATACGCAGTATTTT.